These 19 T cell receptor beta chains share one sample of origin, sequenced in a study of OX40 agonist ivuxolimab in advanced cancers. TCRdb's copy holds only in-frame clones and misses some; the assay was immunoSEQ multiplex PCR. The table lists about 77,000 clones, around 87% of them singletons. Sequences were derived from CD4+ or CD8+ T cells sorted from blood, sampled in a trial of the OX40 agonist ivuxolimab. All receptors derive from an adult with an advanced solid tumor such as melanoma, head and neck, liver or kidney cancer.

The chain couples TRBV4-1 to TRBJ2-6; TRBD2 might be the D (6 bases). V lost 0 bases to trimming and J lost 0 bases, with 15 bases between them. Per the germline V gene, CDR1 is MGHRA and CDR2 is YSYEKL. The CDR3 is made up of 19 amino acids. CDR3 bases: TGCGCCAGCAGCCAAGAGATGGGCGGGGCTGGCTCTGGGGCCAACGTCCTGACTTTC. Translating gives CASSQEMGGAGSGANVLTF.

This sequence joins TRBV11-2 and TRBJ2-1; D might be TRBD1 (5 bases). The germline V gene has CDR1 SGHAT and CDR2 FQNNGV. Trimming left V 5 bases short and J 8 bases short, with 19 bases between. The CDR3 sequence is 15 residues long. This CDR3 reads CASSLEGARAHEQFF. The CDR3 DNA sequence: TGTGCCAGCAGCCTTGAAGGGGCCCGTGCGCATGAGCAGTTCTTC.

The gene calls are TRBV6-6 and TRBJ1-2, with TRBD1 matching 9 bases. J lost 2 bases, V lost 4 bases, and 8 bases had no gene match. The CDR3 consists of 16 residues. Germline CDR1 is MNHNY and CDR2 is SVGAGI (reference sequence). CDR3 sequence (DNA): TGTGCCAGCAGTTTAACCGGGACAGGGAGGAACTATGGCTACACCTTC. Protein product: CASSLTGTGRNYGYTF.

Here the CDR3 reads CASSPWAGADEQFF. CDR3 in DNA: TGTGCCAGCAGCCCGTGGGCAGGCGCGGATGAGCAGTTCTTC. This rearrangement joins TRBV28 to TRBJ2-1, with no clear D. Trimming took 6 bases from V and 8 from J, leaving 17 bases between them. Germline values: CDR1 MDHEN, CDR2 SYDVKM. The CDR3 covers 14 residues.

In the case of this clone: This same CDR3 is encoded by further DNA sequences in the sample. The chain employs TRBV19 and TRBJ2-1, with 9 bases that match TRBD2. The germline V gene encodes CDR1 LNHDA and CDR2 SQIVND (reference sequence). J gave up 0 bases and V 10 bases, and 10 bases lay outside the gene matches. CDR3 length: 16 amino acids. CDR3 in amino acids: CATSNSGGRSYNEQFF. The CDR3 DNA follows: TGTGCCACCTCGAACAGCGGGGGGCGCTCCTACAATGAGCAGTTCTTC.

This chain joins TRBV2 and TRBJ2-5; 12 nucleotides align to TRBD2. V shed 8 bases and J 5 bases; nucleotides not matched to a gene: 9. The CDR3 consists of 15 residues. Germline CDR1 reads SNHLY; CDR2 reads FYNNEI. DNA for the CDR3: TGTGCCAGCCGAGGACTAGCGGGGAAGTTTGAGACCCAGTACTTC. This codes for CASRGLAGKFETQYF.

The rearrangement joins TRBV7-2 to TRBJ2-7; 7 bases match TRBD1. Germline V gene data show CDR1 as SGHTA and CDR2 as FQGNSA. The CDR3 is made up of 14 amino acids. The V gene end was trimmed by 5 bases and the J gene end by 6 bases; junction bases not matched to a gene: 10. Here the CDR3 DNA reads TGTGCCAGCAGCACCGACAGGGTTAAGGCCGAGCAGTACTTC. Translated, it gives CASSTDRVKAEQYF. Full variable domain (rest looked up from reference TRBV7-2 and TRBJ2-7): GAGVSQSPSNKVTEKGKDVELRCDPISGHTALYWYRQSLGQGLEFLIYFQGNSAPDKSGLPSDRFSAERTGGSVSTLTIQRTQQEDSAVYLCASSTDRVKAEQYFGPGTRLTVT.

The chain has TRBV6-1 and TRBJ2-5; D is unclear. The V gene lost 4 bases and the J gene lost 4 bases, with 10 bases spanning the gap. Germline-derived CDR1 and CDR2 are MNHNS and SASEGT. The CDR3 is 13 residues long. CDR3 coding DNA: TGTGCCAGCAGTGTTACCCTCCCAGAGACCCAGTACTTC. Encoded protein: CASSVTLPETQYF.

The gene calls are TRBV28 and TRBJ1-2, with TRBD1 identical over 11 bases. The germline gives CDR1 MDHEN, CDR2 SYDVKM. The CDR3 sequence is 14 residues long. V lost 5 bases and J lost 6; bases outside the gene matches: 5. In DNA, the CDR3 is TGTGCCAGCAGTCGGACAGGGGGCTTACATGGCTACACCTTC. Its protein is CASSRTGGLHGYTF.

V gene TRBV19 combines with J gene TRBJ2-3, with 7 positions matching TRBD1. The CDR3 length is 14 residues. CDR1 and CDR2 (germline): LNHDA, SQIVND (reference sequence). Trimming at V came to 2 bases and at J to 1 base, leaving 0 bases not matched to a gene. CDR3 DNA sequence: TGTGCCAGTAGTATACAGGGGGGCACAGATACGCAGTATTTT. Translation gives CASSIQGGTDTQYF.

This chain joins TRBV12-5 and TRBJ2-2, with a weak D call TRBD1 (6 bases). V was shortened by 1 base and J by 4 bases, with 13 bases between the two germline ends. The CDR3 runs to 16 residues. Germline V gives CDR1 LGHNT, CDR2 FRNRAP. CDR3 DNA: TGTGCTAGTGGTTTGGATATCAGGGGTACCACCGGGGAGCTGTTTTTT. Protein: CASGLDIRGTTGELFF. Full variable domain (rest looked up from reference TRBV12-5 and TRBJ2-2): DARVTQTPRHKVTEMGQEVTMRCQPILGHNTVFWYRQTMMQGLELLAYFRNRAPLDDSGMPKDRFSAEMPDATLATLKIQPSEPRDSAVYFCASGLDIRGTTGELFFGEGSRLTVL.

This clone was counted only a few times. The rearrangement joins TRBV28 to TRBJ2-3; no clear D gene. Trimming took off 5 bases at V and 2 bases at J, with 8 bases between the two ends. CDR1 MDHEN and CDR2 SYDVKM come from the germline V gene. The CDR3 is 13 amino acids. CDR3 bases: TGTGCCAGCAGTCCGTGGATCACAGATACGCAGTATTTT. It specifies CASSPWITDTQYF.

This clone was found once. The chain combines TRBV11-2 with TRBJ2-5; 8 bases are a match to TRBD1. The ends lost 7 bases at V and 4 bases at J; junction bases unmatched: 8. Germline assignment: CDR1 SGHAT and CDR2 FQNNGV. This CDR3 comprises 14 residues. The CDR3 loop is CASTPWTGRETQYF. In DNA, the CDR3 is TGTGCCAGCACCCCGTGGACAGGGAGAGAGACCCAGTACTTC.

CDR3: CASSGAGGFSGNTIYF. CDR3 sequence (DNA): TGTGCCAGCAGCGGGGCAGGGGGTTTCTCTGGAAACACCATATATTTT. The chain carries TRBV9 and TRBJ1-3; 7 bases are shared with TRBD1. Germline CDR1 is SGDLS and CDR2 is YYNGEE. Trimming removed 3 bases from V and 0 bases from J; junction bases left unmatched: 6. The CDR3 is 16 amino acids.

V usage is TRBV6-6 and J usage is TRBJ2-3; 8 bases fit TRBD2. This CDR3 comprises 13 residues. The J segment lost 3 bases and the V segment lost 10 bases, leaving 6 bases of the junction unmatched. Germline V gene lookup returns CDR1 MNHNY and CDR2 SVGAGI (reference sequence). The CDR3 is CATSGGGTDTQYF. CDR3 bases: TGTGCCACCAGCGGGGGAGGAACAGATACGCAGTATTTT.

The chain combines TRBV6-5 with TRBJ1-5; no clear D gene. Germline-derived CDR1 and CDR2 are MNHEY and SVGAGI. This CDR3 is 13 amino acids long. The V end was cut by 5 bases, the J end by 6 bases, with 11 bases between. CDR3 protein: CASSHGGAQPQHF. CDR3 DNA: TGTGCCAGCAGTCATGGTGGTGCTCAGCCCCAGCATTTT.

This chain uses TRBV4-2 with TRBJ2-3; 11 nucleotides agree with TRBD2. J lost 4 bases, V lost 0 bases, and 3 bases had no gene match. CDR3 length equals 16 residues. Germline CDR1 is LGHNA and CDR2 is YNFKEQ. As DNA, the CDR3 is TGTGCCAGCAGCCAAGATAGCGGGAGGGCCGCAGATACGCAGTATTTT. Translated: CASSQDSGRAADTQYF.

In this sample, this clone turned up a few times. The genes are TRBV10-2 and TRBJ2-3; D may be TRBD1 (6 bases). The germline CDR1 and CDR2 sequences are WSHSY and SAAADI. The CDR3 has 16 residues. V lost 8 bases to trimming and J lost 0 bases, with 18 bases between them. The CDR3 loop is CASEGQGYSSTDTQYF. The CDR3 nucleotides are TGCGCCAGCGAGGGACAAGGGTACTCTAGCACAGATACGCAGTATTTT.

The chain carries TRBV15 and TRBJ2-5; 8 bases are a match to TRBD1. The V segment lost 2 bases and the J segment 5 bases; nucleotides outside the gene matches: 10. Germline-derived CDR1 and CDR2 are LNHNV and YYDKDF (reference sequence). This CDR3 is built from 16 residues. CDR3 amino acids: CATSRLLQGDGETQYF. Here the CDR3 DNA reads TGTGCCACCAGCAGACTCCTACAGGGGGATGGGGAGACCCAGTACTTC.